Listed below are T cell receptor beta chains from one sample, sequenced in a study of T-cell reconstitution after alpha-beta-depleted transplantation in children. TCRdb re-called the PCR reads with MiXCR, one entry per CDR3 protein. The table shows about 230,000 distinct CDR3 sequences, with about 12% occurring only once. Sequenced here: PBMCs from the stem cell graft donor, sampled from the stem cell graft. These receptors were collected from a human donor who donated a stem cell graft to a child with acute lymphoblastic leukemia. The CDR3 runs from the conserved cysteine through the conserved F or W. Each record gives: V gene, CDR3 length, clone size, J gene, D gene, CDR3 protein, CDR3 DNA. D genes are given only for firm matches. Size tells how often a clone was seen (once, few, many) or the class of an expanded clone, and some rows leave it out.

V gene: TRBV7-2; CDR3 length: 15; clone size: few; J gene: TRBJ2-4; D gene: NA; CDR3 protein: CASSYGQPAKNIQYF; CDR3 DNA: TGTGCCAGCAGCTACGGGCAGCCAGCCAAAAACATTCAGTACTTC
V gene: TRBV12-3/TRBV12-4; CDR3 length: 14; clone size: many; J gene: TRBJ1-5; D gene: NA; CDR3 protein: CASRHRNSNQPQHF; CDR3 DNA: TGTGCCAGCAGACATCGTAATAGCAATCAGCCCCAGCATTTT
V gene: TRBV15; CDR3 length: 16; clone size: many; J gene: TRBJ2-7; D gene: TRBD1; CDR3 protein: CATSETPGQGIAEQYF; CDR3 DNA: TGTGCCACCAGCGAAACTCCGGGACAGGGCATAGCGGAGCAGTACTTC
V gene: TRBV7-9; CDR3 length: 15; clone size: many; J gene: TRBJ2-5; D gene: NA; CDR3 protein: CASSLAWERQETQYF; CDR3 DNA: TGTGCCAGCAGCTTAGCCTGGGAGAGACAAGAGACCCAGTACTTC
V gene: TRBV30; CDR3 length: 13; clone size: NA; J gene: TRBJ2-6; D gene: NA; CDR3 protein: CAYTGMGANVLTF; CDR3 DNA: TGTGCCTACACAGGGATGGGGGCCAACGTCCTGACTTTC
V gene: TRBV7-9; CDR3 length: 16; clone size: NA; J gene: TRBJ2-2; D gene: NA; CDR3 protein: CASRIGQATNTGELFF; CDR3 DNA: TGTGCCAGCCGAATAGGACAAGCAACGAACACCGGGGAGCTGTTTTTT
V gene: TRBV10-3; CDR3 length: 14; clone size: many; J gene: TRBJ1-1; D gene: NA; CDR3 protein: CAISSQGLNTEAFF; CDR3 DNA: TGTGCCATCAGCTCACAGGGACTGAACACTGAAGCTTTCTTT
V gene: TRBV20-1; CDR3 length: 14; clone size: many; J gene: TRBJ2-5; D gene: TRBD2; CDR3 protein: CSARVPAGGQAQYF; CDR3 DNA: TGCAGTGCTAGAGTCCCAGCGGGAGGGCAGGCCCAGTACTTC
V gene: TRBV29-1; CDR3 length: 15; clone size: many; J gene: TRBJ2-7; D gene: TRBD1; CDR3 protein: CSVTAPGQRTVEQYF; CDR3 DNA: TGCAGCGTTACCGCGCCGGGACAGCGGACCGTCGAGCAGTACTTC
V gene: TRBV20-1; CDR3 length: 10; clone size: many; J gene: TRBJ2-5; D gene: NA; CDR3 protein: CSEGVETQYF; CDR3 DNA: TGCAGTGAGGGGGTTGAGACCCAGTACTTC
V gene: TRBV5-1; CDR3 length: 13; clone size: many; J gene: TRBJ1-4; D gene: NA; CDR3 protein: CASSLRTEEKLFF; CDR3 DNA: TGCGCCAGCAGCTTGAGGACAGAGGAAAAACTGTTTTTT
V gene: TRBV29-1; CDR3 length: 14; clone size: many; J gene: TRBJ2-2; D gene: NA; CDR3 protein: CSVEESHPTGELFF; CDR3 DNA: TGCAGCGTTGAAGAGAGTCATCCTACCGGGGAGCTGTTTTTT
V gene: TRBV20-1; CDR3 length: 14; clone size: many; J gene: TRBJ1-1; D gene: NA; CDR3 protein: CSASLTVLNTEAFF; CDR3 DNA: TGCAGTGCTAGCCTCACGGTCCTGAACACTGAAGCTTTCTTT
V gene: TRBV30; CDR3 length: 14; clone size: NA; J gene: TRBJ1-4; D gene: TRBD1; CDR3 protein: CAWSPGQGNEKLFF; CDR3 DNA: TGTGCCTGGAGTCCGGGACAGGGGAATGAAAAACTGTTTTTT
V gene: TRBV6-6; CDR3 length: 13; clone size: many; J gene: TRBJ2-7; D gene: NA; CDR3 protein: CASSWATGNEQYF; CDR3 DNA: TGTGCCAGCAGTTGGGCTACAGGGAACGAGCAGTACTTC
V gene: TRBV6-4; CDR3 length: 18; clone size: many; J gene: TRBJ2-7; D gene: TRBD2; CDR3 protein: CASSDPEASGDHTYEQYF; CDR3 DNA: TGTGCCAGCAGTGACCCCGAGGCTAGCGGGGATCACACCTACGAGCAGTACTTC
V gene: TRBV6-5; CDR3 length: 13; clone size: many; J gene: TRBJ1-6; D gene: NA; CDR3 protein: CASRAGLNSPLHF; CDR3 DNA: TGTGCCAGCAGAGCCGGGCTCAATTCACCCCTCCACTTT
V gene: TRBV20-1; CDR3 length: 13; clone size: many; J gene: TRBJ1-5; D gene: NA; CDR3 protein: CSARGRGNQPQHF; CDR3 DNA: TGCAGTGCTAGAGGACGAGGCAATCAGCCCCAGCATTTT
V gene: TRBV11-2; CDR3 length: 15; clone size: many; J gene: TRBJ1-5; D gene: NA; CDR3 protein: CASSPGTGSRQPQHF; CDR3 DNA: TGTGCCAGCAGCCCTGGGACGGGGAGCCGTCAGCCCCAGCATTTT
V gene: TRBV5-1; CDR3 length: 14; clone size: many; J gene: TRBJ2-3; D gene: NA; CDR3 protein: CASSLGQITDTQYF; CDR3 DNA: TGCGCCAGCAGCTTAGGACAGATTACAGATACGCAGTATTTT
V gene: TRBV5-1; CDR3 length: 17; clone size: many; J gene: TRBJ2-6; D gene: TRBD1; CDR3 protein: CASSLRRGSSGANVLTF; CDR3 DNA: TGCGCCAGCAGCTTGCGCAGGGGGAGCTCTGGGGCCAACGTCCTGACTTTC
V gene: TRBV20-1; CDR3 length: 15; clone size: many; J gene: TRBJ2-1; D gene: TRBD2; CDR3 protein: CSATSGASSYNEQFF; CDR3 DNA: TGCAGTGCTACGAGCGGGGCGAGCTCCTACAATGAGCAGTTCTTC
V gene: TRBV5-1; CDR3 length: 15; clone size: many; J gene: TRBJ2-3; D gene: NA; CDR3 protein: CASSLEGVPTDTQYF; CDR3 DNA: TGCGCCAGCAGCCTAGAGGGGGTCCCCACAGATACGCAGTATTTT
V gene: TRBV7-9; CDR3 length: 14; clone size: many; J gene: TRBJ2-2; D gene: NA; CDR3 protein: CASNWGRNTGELFF; CDR3 DNA: TGTGCCAGCAATTGGGGGAGGAACACCGGGGAGCTGTTTTTT
V gene: TRBV2; CDR3 length: 16; clone size: many; J gene: TRBJ2-2; D gene: NA; CDR3 protein: CASSENGVRKTGELFF; CDR3 DNA: TGTGCCAGCAGTGAAAACGGGGTACGAAAGACCGGGGAGCTGTTTTTT
V gene: TRBV6-5; CDR3 length: 16; clone size: many; J gene: TRBJ1-6; D gene: TRBD1; CDR3 protein: CASSSGGQGNNSPLHF; CDR3 DNA: TGTGCCAGCAGTTCCGGTGGACAGGGAAATAATTCACCCCTCCACTTT
V gene: TRBV28; CDR3 length: 17; clone size: medium-sized; J gene: TRBJ2-1; D gene: NA; CDR3 protein: CASSFPDYQLLYNEQFF; CDR3 DNA: TGTGCCAGCAGTTTCCCGGACTACCAACTCCTTTACAATGAGCAGTTCTTC
V gene: TRBV5-1; CDR3 length: 11; clone size: many; J gene: TRBJ1-5; D gene: NA; CDR3 protein: CAIQSVQPQHF; CDR3 DNA: TGCGCCATCCAATCTGTACAGCCCCAGCATTTT
V gene: TRBV29-1; CDR3 length: 13; clone size: many; J gene: TRBJ1-1; D gene: NA; CDR3 protein: CSVEDRVNTEAFF; CDR3 DNA: TGCAGCGTTGAAGATCGCGTCAACACTGAAGCTTTCTTT
V gene: TRBV5-1; CDR3 length: 14; clone size: many; J gene: TRBJ1-4; D gene: NA; CDR3 protein: CASSLRTRGEKLFF; CDR3 DNA: TGCGCCAGCAGCCTAAGAACACGGGGTGAAAAACTGTTTTTT
V gene: TRBV6-5; CDR3 length: 14; clone size: many; J gene: TRBJ2-7; D gene: NA; CDR3 protein: CASSYKGPPYEQYF; CDR3 DNA: TGTGCCAGCAGTTACAAGGGTCCTCCCTACGAGCAGTACTTC
V gene: TRBV19; CDR3 length: 17; clone size: NA; J gene: TRBJ2-4; D gene: TRBD1; CDR3 protein: CASSIPPTGVGKNIQYF; CDR3 DNA: TGTGCCAGTAGTATACCTCCGACAGGGGTAGGCAAAAACATTCAGTACTTC
V gene: TRBV28; CDR3 length: 14; clone size: many; J gene: TRBJ1-1; D gene: NA; CDR3 protein: CASSPPTGSIGAFF; CDR3 DNA: TGTGCCAGCAGTCCCCCTACAGGGAGTATAGGTGCTTTCTTT
V gene: TRBV5-6; CDR3 length: 13; clone size: many; J gene: TRBJ1-1; D gene: TRBD1; CDR3 protein: CASGQGASTEAFF; CDR3 DNA: TGTGCCAGCGGACAGGGGGCGAGCACTGAAGCTTTCTTT
V gene: TRBV25-1; CDR3 length: 12; clone size: many; J gene: TRBJ2-3; D gene: NA; CDR3 protein: CASSVDSRTQYF; CDR3 DNA: TGTGCCAGCAGTGTGGACAGTCGGACGCAGTATTTT
V gene: TRBV13; CDR3 length: 18; clone size: NA; J gene: TRBJ2-3; D gene: TRBD2; CDR3 protein: CAFCFRTSGSLSTDTQYF; CDR3 DNA: TGTGCCTTCTGTTTTAGGACTAGCGGGAGCCTCAGCACAGATACGCAGTATTTT
V gene: TRBV2; CDR3 length: 15; clone size: NA; J gene: TRBJ1-6; D gene: NA; CDR3 protein: CASSEALPINSPLHF; CDR3 DNA: TGTGCCAGCAGTGAAGCGCTACCCATTAATTCACCCCTCCACTTT
V gene: TRBV20-1; CDR3 length: 14; clone size: many; J gene: TRBJ2-5; D gene: NA; CDR3 protein: CSAHRAIRGETQYF; CDR3 DNA: TGCAGTGCTCATCGGGCTATACGTGGGGAGACCCAGTACTTC
V gene: TRBV27; CDR3 length: 13; clone size: many; J gene: TRBJ1-5; D gene: NA; CDR3 protein: CASSSSDGQPQHF; CDR3 DNA: TGTGCCAGCAGTTCCTCGGACGGTCAGCCCCAGCATTTT
V gene: TRBV29-1; CDR3 length: 11; clone size: many; J gene: TRBJ2-7; D gene: TRBD2; CDR3 protein: CSGGGNGEQYF; CDR3 DNA: TGCAGCGGGGGGGGGAATGGGGAGCAGTACTTC